The T cell receptor (beta chain) described here comes from a study of blood T cell repertoires in COVID-19. About the research overall: T cells, B-cell-depleted T cells, or PBMCs provided the cDNA or gDNA that served as material.

Trimming removed 4 bases from V and 8 bases from J, with 6 bases in between. The CDR3 length is 11 residues. Germline V gene lookup returns CDR1 MDHEN and CDR2 SYDVKM. As processed by the authors: Amplification of reference gene primers provided the estimated nucleated cell counts. Produced via immunoSEQ multiplex PCR; TCRdb's table is partial and in-frame only. Clonal size and the V and J genes are those of that table, whereas D and trimming came from the DNA. This sample has some 150,000 clones, with roughly 84% found just once. The receptor's source is a human donor in a cohort sampled during active COVID-19. The chain links TRBV28 to TRBJ2-1, with D unresolved. The specimen sequenced was peripheral blood. CDR3 nucleotide sequence: TGTGCCAGCAGTTCTGTCGATGAGCAGTTCTTC. Amino acid sequence: CASSSVDEQFF.